This TCR beta chain comes out of a study of blood T cell repertoires in COVID-19. Study at large: Specimens from acute and convalescent COVID-19 originated in the United States, Italy and Spain. From T cells, B-cell-depleted T cells, or PBMCs came the material, which was cDNA or gDNA.

How the authors handled the data: Estimation of nucleated cell counts was performed using reference gene primer amplification. Method: immunoSEQ multiplex PCR; TCRdb's copy keeps in-frame clones and lacks some. For V, J and clone size, that table is used; D and trimming come from the DNA. The sample has approximately 350,000 clones, under 95% seen once; the top ten hold 2.5% to 4%. The TCR originated in a woman younger than 35 who had recovered from COVID-19. Sequenced sample: peripheral blood.

The CDR3: CASSLFGTGGYGYTF. CDR3 DNA: TGTGCCAGCAGTTTATTCGGGACAGGGGGCTATGGCTACACCTTC. V gene TRBV28 combines with J gene TRBJ1-2, with TRBD1 matching over 11 bases. With 1 base clipped from V and 4 bases from J, the junction kept 2 bases outside the gene matches. Per the germline V gene, CDR1 is MDHEN and CDR2 is SYDVKM. CDR3 length: 15 amino acids.